This T cell receptor beta chain came from a study of cytomegalovirus exposure and HLA in healthy donors. The PCR ran on 60 Vbeta and 13 Jbeta primers. Clones were read by immunoSEQ multiplex PCR, and TCRdb kept only the in-frame ones, dropping some. This sample has 65,000 to 90,000 clones, with 79% found just once. As for the donors, each was a healthy bone marrow donor. With regard to this clone: Its matching antigen is unknown.

Regarding the study as a whole: Being productive about 87% or about 30% of the time was typical of most TCR beta V segments in an earlier analysis. Later on, analysis showed that most CMV-associated TCR beta chains appeared to be HLA-restricted.

The CDR3 length is 16 residues. Germline CDR1 SGHRS, CDR2 YFSETQ. Trimming pared 0 bases from V and 4 bases from J, leaving 11 bases between. The sequence came from a man aged 25-45 years in good health and CMV-seronegative. The rearrangement joins TRBV5-1 to TRBJ1-6; a possible D gene is TRBD1 (6 bases). Input material: PBMCs. CDR3 loop: CASSLAGGAYNSPLHF. CDR3 in DNA: TGCGCCAGCAGCTTGGCCGGGGGGGCTTATAATTCACCCCTCCACTTT.